This T cell receptor beta chain was captured in a study of cytomegalovirus exposure and HLA in healthy donors. In the case of this clone: Its antigen is still unknown.

Germline V gene sequence: CDR1 MNHNY, CDR2 SVGAGI (reference sequence). There are 16 residues in the CDR3. V was cut by 0 bases and J by 5 bases, with 11 bases left in between. General observations from the study: A later analysis found most CMV-associated TCR beta chains apparently HLA-restricted. An apparent linkage of common viral pathogens to several of the most significant clusters emerged in a later analysis.

In the PCR, 60 Vbeta and 13 Jbeta primers were used. In the original analysis: A later analysis tallied 87 million or so unique TCR beta chains, 9.5 million to 14 million of them shared. Measured with immunoSEQ multiplex PCR; TCRdb has only the in-frame clones, and not every one. V and J calls plus clone size are reproduced from that table; the DNA served to infer D and trimming. Of 110,000 or so clones in the sample, roughly 71% were seen once. This sequence originates from a woman in her 70s in good health and CMV-seropositive. The chain has TRBV6-6 and TRBJ1-6, with D hard to call. Sequencing was done on a sample of PBMCs. The CDR3 is CASSYSTTQNNSPLHF. The CDR3 DNA follows: TGTGCCAGCAGTTACTCAACGACACAGAATAATTCACCCCTCCACTTT.